The rows below give T cell receptor beta chains drawn from one sample of a study of control samples from healthy donors and cancer patients. Using immunoSEQ multiplex PCR, the repertoire was profiled, and TCRdb retains in-frame clones only, with some absent. The data hold about 61,000 clones, with 90% observed a single time. The sequencing sample was made of PBMCs. The receptors come from a man between 60 and 75 years old with colorectal cancer. Both conserved end residues are part of each CDR3. A D gene is named only where the DNA matches it firmly. Size is omitted from some rows. Given values are once, few, many or a class for expanded clones.

v_gene	d_gene	abundance	j_gene	CDR3nt	CDR3aa
TRBV6-5	NA	NA	TRBJ2-2	TGTGCCAGCAGAATAGGAAGAGAGGCCGGGGAGCTGTTTTTT	CASRIGREAGELFF
TRBV18	NA	NA	TRBJ1-1	TGTGCCAGCTCACCACAGGGTACAAACACTGAAGCTTTCTTT	CASSPQGTNTEAFF
TRBV5-1	NA	NA	TRBJ1-3	TGCGCCAGCAGCTCCCGTCAACTCACAGTGGGTGGAAACACCATATATTTT	CASSSRQLTVGGNTIYF
TRBV5-4	TRBD2	NA	TRBJ2-2	TGTGCCAGCAGCGGACAACGGAGCGGGGGGGCCACCGGGGAGCTGTTTTTT	CASSGQRSGGATGELFF
TRBV10-3	NA	NA	TRBJ1-3	TGTGCCATCAGTGTGGGGGGACCGGACTCTGGAAACACCATATATTTT	CAISVGGPDSGNTIYF
TRBV14	TRBD2	NA	TRBJ2-4	TGTGCCAGCAGCAGCGGGAGGTTTAGTTTTAAAAACATTCAGTACTTC	CASSSGRFSFKNIQYF
TRBV24-1	NA	NA	TRBJ1-2	TGTGCCACCAGTGATCCGCTTGACTATGGCTACACCTTC	CATSDPLDYGYTF
TRBV11-2	TRBD1	NA	TRBJ2-3	TGTGCCAGCAGCTTAGATCTGGCGGACAGGATCACAGATACGCAGTATTTT	CASSLDLADRITDTQYF
TRBV7-9	TRBD2	NA	TRBJ2-5	TGTGCCAGCAGCTTAGGTCGACTAGCGGGGGGCCGTTGGGAGACCCAGTACTTC	CASSLGRLAGGRWETQYF
TRBV4-1	TRBD2	once	TRBJ2-5	TGCGCCAGCAGCCAAGATCTTTTCGGACTAGCGGGGGTGTCAAGTGAGACCCAGTACTTC	CASSQDLFGLAGVSSETQYF
TRBV5-4	TRBD2	NA	TRBJ2-1	TGTGCCAGCAGCTTGGAGGGGACTAGCGGGGTTGAGCAGTTCTTC	CASSLEGTSGVEQFF
TRBV7-2	TRBD2	NA	TRBJ2-5	TGTGCCAGCAGCCCCCGGCGACTAGCGGGGGCGGAGACCCAGTACTTC	CASSPRRLAGAETQYF
TRBV7-6	TRBD1	NA	TRBJ2-1	TGTGCCAGCAGCTTATCCGGGACAGGGGACGAGCAGTTCTTC	CASSLSGTGDEQFF
TRBV5-4	NA	once	TRBJ2-5	TGTGCCAGCAGCTTGGGGCTGGATCAAGAGACCCAGTACTTC	CASSLGLDQETQYF
TRBV9	NA	NA	TRBJ1-2	TGTGCCAGCAGCGTAGCTGCGTCAGGGGCGATCCCCAAGACCTTC	CASSVAASGAIPKTF
TRBV2	NA	NA	TRBJ1-2	TGTGCCAGCATTTCGACCGAGACCCATGGCTACACCTTC	CASISTETHGYTF
TRBV23-1	TRBD1	NA	TRBJ1-5	TGCGCCAGCAGTCACCTAGGGACAGGCAGCAATCAGCCCCAGCATTTT	CASSHLGTGSNQPQHF